The 25 T cell receptor beta chains below come from one sample, sequenced in a study of control samples from healthy donors and cancer patients. Data came from immunoSEQ multiplex PCR; TCRdb stores just in-frame clones and leaves some out. The sample includes over 150,000 clones, about 94% of them seen just once. The sequenced material came from PBMCs. Receptors were obtained from a man aged 55 to 70 with colorectal cancer.

The rearrangement links TRBV28 to TRBJ2-6; D could derive from TRBD1 or TRBD2 (5 bases each). V dropped 4 bases and J dropped 8 bases, with 9 bases sitting between them. Per germline, CDR1 MDHEN and CDR2 SYDVKM. This CDR3 comprises 13 residues. The CDR3 DNA reads as TGTGCCAGCAGTTCGGGGACCCCCAACGTCCTGACTTTC. It encodes CASSSGTPNVLTF.

The table lists this clone with a few counts. J is TRBJ1-1 and V is TRBV11-2, with a tentative D call TRBD1 (5 bases). CDR1 is SGHAT, CDR2 FQNNGV, per germline. The CDR3 loop spans 15 amino acids. Trimming cost V 2 bases and J 3 bases, with 13 bases left between them. Here the CDR3 DNA reads TGTGCCAGCAGCTTACAGGGCCGGGGGGACACTGAAGCTTTCTTT. Translated, it gives CASSLQGRGDTEAFF.

The CDR3 sequence: CASSQDRLTGALAKNIQYF. The CDR3 bases are TGCGCCAGCAGCCAAGATCGGCTGACAGGGGCACTAGCCAAAAACATTCAGTACTTC. This sequence joins TRBV4-1 and TRBJ2-4; 8 bases fit TRBD1. Germline CDR1 reads MGHRA; CDR2 reads YSYEKL. This CDR3 is 19 amino acids long. Trimming cost V 0 bases and J 0 bases; bases outside gene matches: 10.

The V and J genes are TRBV19 and TRBJ2-5; possible D gene TRBD1, 6 bases. Trimming removed 4 bases from V and 4 bases from J, with 13 bases in between. The CDR3 covers 14 residues. CDR1 and CDR2 (germline): LNHDA, SQIVND (reference sequence). Here the CDR3 reads CASSTHRAAETQYF. In DNA, the CDR3 is TGTGCCAGTAGTACACACAGGGCTGCAGAGACCCAGTACTTC.

This chain links TRBV5-4 with TRBJ2-5, with unresolved D. The CDR3 covers 13 residues. V was cut by 0 bases and J by 4 bases, with 7 bases left in between. Germline lookup yields CDR1 SGHNT and CDR2 YYREEE (reference sequence). The CDR3 protein is CASSLAGRETQYF. CDR3 in DNA: TGTGCCAGCAGCTTGGCCGGTAGAGAGACCCAGTACTTC.

The chain recombines TRBV5-4 with TRBJ2-7; 10 nucleotides match TRBD2. CDR3 size: 17 residues. V shed 0 bases, J shed 1 base, and the junction held 7 bases outside the gene matches. Germline V CDR1 and CDR2: SGHNT, YYREEE (reference sequence). CDR3 coding DNA: TGTGCCAGCAGCTTGGGAACTAGCGGGGTGGGGTCCTACGAGCAGTACTTC. Residues: CASSLGTSGVGSYEQYF.

J is TRBJ1-2 and V is TRBV7-2; 7 bases align to TRBD1. Germline values: CDR1 SGHTA, CDR2 FQGNSA. This CDR3 has 15 amino acids. V gave up 5 bases and J gave up 8 bases; unmatched junction bases: 14. The CDR3 DNA follows: TGTGCCAGCAGCGCAGCAACAGGGGAGGGAATAGGCTACACCTTC. Translation: CASSAATGEGIGYTF.

The chain joins TRBV7-9 to TRBJ2-3; a possible D gene is TRBD1 (7 bases). Per the germline V gene, CDR1 is SEHNR and CDR2 is FQNEAQ (reference sequence). The CDR3 runs to 16 residues. V lost 1 base to trimming and J lost 1 base, with 12 bases between them. The CDR3 reads CASSLGIRGGTDTQYF. In nucleotides, the CDR3 is TGTGCCAGCAGCTTAGGGATCAGGGGGGGCACAGATACGCAGTATTTT.

The chain carries TRBV6-2 or TRBV6-3 and TRBJ2-5; either TRBD1 or TRBD2 may fit D (5 bases each). CDR3 length: 14 residues. V was cut by 2 bases and J by 7 bases, with 14 bases left in between. Germline CDR1 is MNHEY and CDR2 is SVGEGT. CDR3 bases: TGTGCCAGCAGTTACCCGGGACGGGGATCGACCCAGTACTTC. Protein: CASSYPGRGSTQYF.

CDR3 loop: CASSYVGGLAGAYNEQFF. Written as DNA, the CDR3 is TGTGCCAGCAGTTACGTGGGCGGACTAGCGGGGGCCTACAATGAGCAGTTCTTC. This chain joins TRBV6-2 or TRBV6-3 and TRBJ2-1; TRBD2 aligns across 13 bases. The CDR3 sequence is 18 residues long. Germline values: CDR1 MNHEY, CDR2 SVGEGT. V gave up 2 bases and J gave up 2 bases; unmatched junction bases: 6.

V gene TRBV30 combines with J gene TRBJ1-5; TRBD1 might be the D (5 bases). CDR1 and CDR2 (germline): GTSNPN, SVGIG (reference sequence). This CDR3 is 11 amino acids long. V lost 1 base to trimming and J lost 9 bases, with 7 bases between them. The CDR3 bases are TGTGCCTGGAGTGATGGGGGGCCCCAGCATTTT. Translation gives CAWSDGGPQHF.

The chain couples TRBV6-6 to TRBJ1-4; D is unclear. Trimming took off 8 bases at V and 4 bases at J, with 11 bases between the two ends. Germline loops: CDR1 MNHNY, CDR2 SVGAGI (reference sequence). The CDR3 covers 13 residues. For the CDR3, the DNA is TGTGCCAGCGGTGAGGGAGGTAATGAAAAACTGTTTTTT. Encoded protein: CASGEGGNEKLFF.

This chain connects TRBV5-6 to TRBJ1-1; 7 bases are a match to TRBD1. The CDR3 runs to 17 residues. The V gene end was trimmed by 1 base and the J gene end by 4 bases; junction bases not matched to a gene: 13. Germline-derived CDR1 and CDR2 are SGHDT and YYEEEE. The chain's CDR3 is CASSLLRQGGDFTEAFF. The CDR3 DNA is TGTGCCAGCAGCTTGTTGCGACAGGGTGGAGATTTCACTGAAGCTTTCTTT. Together with reference TRBV5-6 and TRBJ1-1, the CDR3 gives the full variable domain: DAGVTQSPTHLIKTRGQQVTLRCSPKSGHDTVSWYQQALGQGPQFIFQYYEEEERQRGNFPDRFSGHQFPNYSSELNVNALLLGDSALYLCASSLLRQGGDFTEAFFGQGTRLTVV.

The chain recombines TRBV19 with TRBJ1-4; no clear D gene. The CDR3 has 14 residues. V lost 10 bases and J lost 4, with 16 bases in between. CDR1 and CDR2 (germline): LNHDA, SQIVND (reference sequence). CDR3 DNA sequence: TGTGCCATAAAAGCAGGAGACCTTAATGAAAAACTGTTTTTT. Translation gives CAIKAGDLNEKLFF.

V gene TRBV24-1 combines with J gene TRBJ2-3, with a weak D call TRBD2 (5 bases). CDR3 length equals 15 residues. Germline values: CDR1 KGHDR, CDR2 SFDVKD. The V and J ends lost 4 bases and 2 bases respectively, with 12 bases between them. In DNA form, the CDR3 reads TGTGCCACCAGTGACGGCGGGCGACCCACAGATACGCAGTATTTT. Translating gives CATSDGGRPTDTQYF.

A note on this clone: Other nucleotide sequences in the sample specify the same CDR3. The chain recombines TRBV9 with TRBJ1-1; no firm D call. V lost 0 bases and J 1 base, leaving 4 bases between the germline ends. Germline CDR1 SGDLS, CDR2 YYNGEE. This CDR3 has 13 amino acids. DNA for the CDR3: TGTGCCAGCAGCGTAGCTGGGAACACTGAAGCTTTCTTT. Protein product: CASSVAGNTEAFF.

In this sample, this clone turned up once. This chain links TRBV10-3 with TRBJ2-7; D may be TRBD1 (6 bases). Germline CDR1 and CDR2: ENHRY and SYGVKD. With 2 bases removed from V and 0 bases from J, the gap between germline ends came to 14 bases. This CDR3 contains 16 residues. The CDR3 region has the DNA TGTGCCATCAGTGAGGCCCGGGACACGAACTCCTACGAGCAGTACTTC. It yields the protein CAISEARDTNSYEQYF.

This clone came up a few times. The chain is built from TRBV21-1 and TRBJ1-2. TRBV21-1 is shown as a pseudogene. The CDR3 has 17 amino acids. The CDR3 DNA is TGTGCCAGCAGCAAAAAGCCACCGACCAAGGTCCGCTATGGCTACACCTTC. It translates to CASSKKPPTKVRYGYTF.

The gene calls are TRBV14 and TRBJ1-2, with D perhaps TRBD1 (5 bases). V lost 0 bases and J 8 bases, leaving 13 bases between the germline ends. CDR3 length: 14 residues. The germline CDR1 and CDR2 sequences are SGHDN and FVKESK. In nucleotides, the CDR3 is TGTGCCAGCAGCCAAGAACCCCTCTGGACAGGCTACACCTTC. Its translation is CASSQEPLWTGYTF.

This clone is a singleton in its sample. V is TRBV30 and J is TRBJ2-2; perhaps TRBD1 as D (6 bases). Trimming cost V 3 bases and J 6 bases, with 11 bases left between them. Germline V gene sequence: CDR1 GTSNPN, CDR2 SVGIG (reference sequence). This CDR3 spans 13 amino acids. CDR3 sequence (DNA): TGTGCCTGGAGCAACAGGGTATCCGGGGAGCTGTTTTTT. It encodes CAWSNRVSGELFF.

The chain joins TRBV6-6 to TRBJ1-3; 8 bases fit TRBD1. Germline assignment: CDR1 MNHNY and CDR2 SVGAGI (reference sequence). Trimming removed 10 bases from V and 7 bases from J; junction bases left unmatched: 6. The CDR3 spans 12 residues. Here the CDR3 reads CATSGGTNTIYF. The DNA for the CDR3 is TGTGCCACCTCAGGGGGCACGAACACCATATATTTT.

The chain has TRBV15 and TRBJ1-1; possible D gene TRBD1, 5 bases. This CDR3 is built from 16 residues. CDR1 and CDR2 from the germline V gene are LNHNV and YYDKDF (reference sequence). Trimming removed 3 bases from V and 0 bases from J, with 14 bases in between. This chain's CDR3 is CATSSSIEGMNTEAFF. CDR3 DNA sequence: TGTGCCACCAGCAGTTCTATAGAGGGGATGAACACTGAAGCTTTCTTT.

The V call is TRBV5-4, the J call TRBJ2-7; 7 positions match TRBD2. In germline, CDR1 is SGHNT, CDR2 YYREEE (reference sequence). Unmatched junction bases numbered 1, after V lost 0 bases and J lost 1 base. The CDR3 is 14 amino acids. The DNA for the CDR3 is TGTGCCAGCAGCTTGGAGCGGGGATCCTACGAGCAGTACTTC. Translating gives CASSLERGSYEQYF.

This chain joins TRBV3-1 (or the pseudogene TRBV3-2) and TRBJ2-2, with 10 bases identical to TRBD2. CDR1 is LGHDT, CDR2 YNNKEL, per germline (reference sequence). The V and J ends lost 3 bases and 4 bases, in that order; junction bases with no gene match: 8. The CDR3 totals 17 residues. The CDR3 here is CASSQPSGGARTGELFF. The CDR3 DNA reads TGTGCCAGCAGCCAGCCGAGCGGGGGGGCGCGCACCGGGGAGCTGTTTTTT.

The genes are TRBV29-1 and TRBJ2-7, with TRBD1 matching over 10 bases. The V gene end was trimmed by 2 bases and the J gene end by 6 bases; junction bases not matched to a gene: 4. Germline V CDR1 and CDR2: SQVTM, ANQGSEA. The CDR3 is 13 amino acids. The CDR3 nucleotides read TGCAGCGTTGAAAGGACAGGGGGACTCGAGCAGTACTTC. Translated, it gives CSVERTGGLEQYF.